The 20 T cell receptor beta chains listed next were all sequenced from one sample in a study of blood T cell repertoires in COVID-19. Here immunoSEQ multiplex PCR was the method, and the copy in TCRdb shows in-frame clones only, minus some. The table shows about 110,000 clones, with 80% to 90% occurring only once. Specimen: peripheral blood. Receptors were obtained from a human donor in a cohort sampled during active COVID-19.

V is TRBV7-9 and J is TRBJ1-1; D might be TRBD1 (6 bases). The germline V gene encodes CDR1 SEHNR and CDR2 FQNEAQ (reference sequence). The CDR3 consists of 14 residues. Trimming removed 5 bases from V and 5 bases from J, with 15 bases in between. CDR3 DNA: TGTGCCAGCAGCGCACGACAGGAGAGGACTGAAGCTTTCTTT. Residues: CASSARQERTEAFF. Complete variable domain (other parts from reference TRBV7-9 and TRBJ1-1): DTGVSQNPRHKITKRGQNVTFRCDPISEHNRLYWYRQTLGQGPEFLTYFQNEAQLEKSRLLSDRFSAERPKGSFSTLEIQRTEQGDSAMYLCASSARQERTEAFFGQGTRLTVV.

This clone was seen only once. The V gene is TRBV19, the J gene TRBJ2-7; 10 nucleotides line up with TRBD2. Germline CDR1 reads LNHDA; CDR2 reads SQIVND (reference sequence). With 3 bases clipped from V and 5 bases from J, the junction kept 10 bases outside the gene matches. The CDR3 extends over 16 amino acids. The CDR3 is CASSIWLAGAADEQYF. The CDR3 nucleotides are TGTGCCAGTAGTATCTGGCTAGCGGGAGCGGCGGACGAGCAGTACTTC.

This clone is a singleton in its sample. The rearrangement joins TRBV7-9 to TRBJ2-7, with TRBD2 as a possible D gene (5 bases). Per the germline V gene, CDR1 is SEHNR and CDR2 is FQNEAQ (reference sequence). CDR3 length: 13 residues. V was clipped by 4 bases and J by 3 bases, with 10 bases between them. In DNA form, the CDR3 reads TGTGCCAGCAGCTACGACGGAGGCTACGAGCAGTACTTC. This sequence encodes CASSYDGGYEQYF. The complete variable domain, with remaining parts taken from reference TRBV7-9 and TRBJ2-7, reads DTGVSQNPRHKITKRGQNVTFRCDPISEHNRLYWYRQTLGQGPEFLTYFQNEAQLEKSRLLSDRFSAERPKGSFSTLEIQRTEQGDSAMYLCASSYDGGYEQYFGPGTRLTVT.

The J gene is TRBJ2-6, the V gene TRBV2; 7 bases line up with TRBD1. The CDR3 runs 14 residues. CDR1 and CDR2 (germline): SNHLY, FYNNEI. Unmatched junction bases numbered 7, after V lost 10 bases and J lost 4 bases. This CDR3 reads CATETGTGANVLTF. CDR3 DNA sequence: TGTGCCACTGAGACAGGGACCGGGGCCAACGTCCTGACTTTC.

This clone was seen just once. The gene calls are TRBV2 and TRBJ1-1; maybe TRBD1 (5 bases). Germline lookup yields CDR1 SNHLY and CDR2 FYNNEI. Trimming cost V 8 bases and J 4 bases, with 23 bases left between them. This CDR3 comprises 16 residues. The CDR3 DNA reads TGTGCCAGCGGCGCCAGGGACTCCAGTTGGGTCACTGAAGCTTTCTTT. Its translation is CASGARDSSWVTEAFF.

This clone was observed once. The chain links TRBV6-6 to TRBJ1-6; TRBD1 aligns across 7 bases. The CDR3 is 15 residues long. J lost 7 bases, V lost 7 bases, and 10 bases had no gene match. Per the germline V gene, CDR1 is MNHNY and CDR2 is SVGAGI (reference sequence). The CDR3 spells CASNPAGGRNSPLHF. DNA for the CDR3: TGTGCCAGCAACCCAGCAGGGGGTCGCAATTCACCCCTCCACTTT.

This clone showed up just once. The gene calls are TRBV19 and TRBJ1-1; D may be TRBD1 (6 bases). Germline V gene sequence: CDR1 LNHDA, CDR2 SQIVND (reference sequence). There are 15 residues in the CDR3. V lost 6 bases, J lost 4 bases, and 18 bases lay in between. As DNA, the CDR3 is TGTGCCAGTAGCCAACCGGGACATCCGGGCACTGAAGCTTTCTTT. It translates to CASSQPGHPGTEAFF.

The chain combines TRBV7-9 with TRBJ2-3, with 8 positions matching TRBD2. The CDR3 is made up of 13 amino acids. The junction had 7 bases not matched to a gene; V was cut back by 5 bases and J by 9 bases. Germline V CDR1 and CDR2: SEHNR, FQNEAQ (reference sequence). DNA of the CDR3: TGTGCCAGCAGCCAGACGAGCGGGAGCACGCAGTATTTT. Its protein product is CASSQTSGSTQYF.

This clone was seen once. The genes are TRBV5-5 and TRBJ2-3, with D possibly being TRBD2 (5 bases). CDR1 is SGHKS, CDR2 YYEKEE, per germline (reference sequence). Trimming left V 3 bases short and J 1 base short, with 9 bases between. The length of the CDR3 is 14 residues. Here the CDR3 reads CASSWTWGTDTQYF. The DNA of the CDR3 is TGTGCCAGCAGCTGGACTTGGGGCACAGATACGCAGTATTTT.

This chain links TRBV2 with TRBJ2-7; D is perhaps TRBD1 (5 bases). The CDR3 sequence is 15 residues long. V gave up 8 bases and J gave up 4 bases, with 21 bases separating them. Germline loops: CDR1 SNHLY, CDR2 FYNNEI. The CDR3 DNA sequence: TGTGCCAGCGGGGCGCAGGGTAGTTCCCGGTACGAGCAGTACTTC. Translating gives CASGAQGSSRYEQYF. The whole variable domain, remainder taken from reference TRBV2 and TRBJ2-7, is EPEVTQTPSHQVTQMGQEVILRCVPISNHLYFYWYRQILGQKVEFLVSFYNNEISEKSEIFDDQFSVERPDGSNFTLKIRSTKLEDSAMYFCASGAQGSSRYEQYFGPGTRLTVT.

This sequence joins TRBV6-6 and TRBJ2-7; no firm D call. The CDR3 spans 14 residues. Germline CDR1 reads MNHNY; CDR2 reads SVGAGI (reference sequence). V shed 2 bases and J shed 2 bases, with 10 bases lying between them. For the CDR3, the DNA is TGTGCCAGCAGTTACACACAGCCTCCCTACGAGCAGTACTTC. It yields the protein CASSYTQPPYEQYF.

This clone has more than one count but fewer than ten. Written as DNA, the CDR3 is TGTGCCAGTAGCGACAGGGATCGGAGCAATCAGCCCCAGCATTTT. It encodes CASSDRDRSNQPQHF. The chain links TRBV19 to TRBJ1-5; 7 positions match TRBD1. V was pared by 6 bases and J by 1 base, with 6 bases of the junction left unmatched. Germline loops: CDR1 LNHDA, CDR2 SQIVND (reference sequence). CDR3 length: 15 residues.

The genes are TRBV19 and TRBJ1-5; 9 positions match TRBD1. Germline V gives CDR1 LNHDA, CDR2 SQIVND (reference sequence). The CDR3 has 16 residues. V lost 3 bases, J lost 7 bases, and 10 bases stayed unmatched. The CDR3 nucleotides read TGTGCCAGTAGTATTACCCCACAGGGGGCCGGACAGCCCCAGCATTTT. This sequence encodes CASSITPQGAGQPQHF.

This clone was counted only a few times. This rearrangement joins TRBV5-4 to TRBJ2-1; D is possibly TRBD1 (6 bases). The V end was cut by 4 bases, the J end by 4 bases, with 21 bases between. Per the germline V gene, CDR1 is SGHNT and CDR2 is YYREEE (reference sequence). This CDR3 comprises 17 residues. The CDR3 coding sequence is TGTGCCAGCAGCGAGGCTCCGGACAGACCATTTTACAATGAGCAGTTCTTC. Its protein product is CASSEAPDRPFYNEQFF.

The chain recombines TRBV10-2 with TRBJ2-2, with TRBD2 matching over 14 bases. The V gene end was trimmed by 10 bases and the J gene end by 5 bases; junction bases not matched to a gene: 9. Germline-derived CDR1 and CDR2 are WSHSY and SAAADI. The CDR3 runs to 16 residues. The CDR3 nucleotides are TGCGCCACGTCGGGACTAGCGGGAGTAAATACCGGGGAGCTGTTTTTT. Translating it yields CATSGLAGVNTGELFF.

This clone has only one observation. This rearrangement joins TRBV9 to TRBJ1-1; perhaps TRBD1 as D (6 bases). V was trimmed by 4 bases and J by 4 bases, leaving 14 bases between them. CDR1 and CDR2 from the germline V gene are SGDLS and YYNGEE. This CDR3 region has 14 residues. In DNA, the CDR3 is TGTGCCAGCAGCCCCCAGGGGATAGGCACTGAAGCTTTCTTT. Translated, it gives CASSPQGIGTEAFF. The variable domain in full, with the rest retrieved from reference TRBV9 and TRBJ1-1, is DSGVTQTPKHLITATGQRVTLRCSPRSGDLSVYWYQQSLDQGLQFLIQYYNGEERAKGNILERFSAQQFPDLHSELNLSSLELGDSALYFCASSPQGIGTEAFFGQGTRLTVV.

This chain joins TRBV2 and TRBJ2-3; D is perhaps TRBD2 (6 bases). From germline, CDR1 is SNHLY and CDR2 FYNNEI. V was trimmed by 7 bases and J by 4 bases, leaving 18 bases between them. CDR3 size: 15 residues. CDR3 nucleotide sequence: TGTGCCAGCACCTCGGAGGGACCCATCGCAGATACGCAGTATTTT. This encodes CASTSEGPIADTQYF.

The rearrangement uses TRBV19 and TRBJ2-1; 11 nucleotides line up with TRBD2. Trimming took 3 bases from V and 5 from J; bases not matched to a gene: 3. This CDR3 has 15 residues. CDR1 is LNHDA and CDR2 is SQIVND in the germline V gene (reference sequence). For the CDR3, the DNA is TGTGCCAGTAGTATCCTAGCGGGAGGCCACAATGAGCAGTTCTTC. It codes for CASSILAGGHNEQFF.

The V call is TRBV27, the J call TRBJ1-3; D not certain. Trimming shortened V by 6 bases and J by 0 bases, and 12 bases separated the two germline ends. The CDR3 runs 15 residues. Germline V gives CDR1 MNHEY, CDR2 SMNVEV (reference sequence). The CDR3 DNA is TGTGCCAGCAGGGCATCGAGGCTCTCTGGAAACACCATATATTTT. It yields the protein CASRASRLSGNTIYF.

The gene calls are TRBV27 and TRBJ2-3; D remains ambiguous. The ends were cut back, 3 bases at V and 5 bases at J, with 9 bases in the middle. Per germline, CDR1 MNHEY and CDR2 SMNVEV (reference sequence). This CDR3 contains 13 residues. The DNA for the CDR3 is TGTGCCAGCAGTTTTCACAGTCAAGATACGCAGTATTTT. Its protein is CASSFHSQDTQYF.